Each of the 14 T cell receptor beta chains below was sequenced from the same sample in a study of CD8+ T cells in alopecia areata. RNA was isolated and reverse transcribed to cDNA, the sequencing template. Clones were read by immunoSEQ multiplex PCR, and TCRdb kept only the in-frame ones, dropping some. The top ten hold 35% to 45% of the sample, which has roughly 140,000 clones, 62% seen once. Material for sequencing was CD8+ T cells sorted from blood. These receptor sequences come from a human donor in good health.

This clone was found a few times. The chain carries TRBV29-1 and TRBJ2-5; 14 positions match TRBD2. Per germline, CDR1 SQVTM and CDR2 ANQGSEA. The CDR3 is 16 residues long. Germline trimming cut 1 base from V and 2 bases from J; bases unmatched to any gene: 3. DNA of the CDR3: TGCAGCGTTGAAGCCGGGACTAGCGGGAGTCAAGAGACCCAGTACTTC. Encoded protein: CSVEAGTSGSQETQYF.

The chain couples TRBV29-1 to TRBJ1-2; 9 nucleotides align to TRBD1. Germline CDR1 is SQVTM and CDR2 is ANQGSEA. This CDR3 has 14 amino acids. V shed 4 bases and J 6 bases; nucleotides not matched to a gene: 9. The CDR3 reads CSVAHRGRRDGYTF. The CDR3 nucleotides are TGCAGCGTTGCCCACAGGGGGCGAAGGGATGGCTACACCTTC. The complete variable domain, with remaining parts taken from reference TRBV29-1 and TRBJ1-2, reads SAVISQKPSRDICQRGTSLTIQCQVDSQVTMMFWYRQQPGQSLTLIATANQGSEATYESGFVIDKFPISRPNLTFSTLTVSNMSPEDSSIYLCSVAHRGRRDGYTFGSGTRLTVV.

This clone was recorded a few times. The chain uses TRBV30 and TRBJ1-1; D remains unclear. The V and J ends lost 5 bases and 4 bases respectively, with 8 bases between them. Germline V lookup: CDR1 GTSNPN, CDR2 SVGIG (reference sequence). The CDR3 covers 11 residues. DNA for the CDR3: TGTGCCTGGTCAATAGGCACTGAAGCTTTCTTT. Translating it yields CAWSIGTEAFF. Using reference TRBV30 and TRBJ1-1 for the parts outside the CDR3, the full variable domain is SQTIHQWPATLVQPVGSPLSLECTVEGTSNPNLYWYRQAAGRGLQLLFYSVGIGQISSEVPQNLSASRPQDRQFILSSKKLLLSDSGFYLCAWSIGTEAFFGQGTRLTVV.

The chain combines TRBV29-1 with TRBJ2-4, with 7 bases fitting TRBD1. CDR1 and CDR2 from the germline V gene are SQVTM and ANQGSEA. The CDR3 runs 15 residues. V shed 0 bases, J shed 6 bases, and the junction held 8 bases outside the gene matches. The CDR3 DNA is TGCAGCGTTGAAGATCTTGTACAGGGGTCAAACATTCAGTACTTC. Amino acid sequence: CSVEDLVQGSNIQYF.

The chain uses TRBV28 and TRBJ2-7; D perhaps matches TRBD2 (6 bases). The V gene's germline CDR1 is MDHEN and CDR2 SYDVKM. Trimming removed 10 bases from V and 6 bases from J, with 13 bases in between. The CDR3 totals 11 residues. The CDR3 loop reads CATRETGEQYF. Here the CDR3 DNA reads TGTGCCACCCGGGAGACGGGCGAGCAGTACTTC.

On this clone itself: The identical CDR3 is also encoded by other nucleotide sequences in the sample. The V gene is TRBV27, the J gene TRBJ1-1; maybe TRBD1 (5 bases). The V gene lost 3 bases and the J gene lost 5 bases, with 10 bases spanning the gap. CDR1 is MNHEY, CDR2 SMNVEV, per germline (reference sequence). This CDR3 has 13 residues. Written as DNA, the CDR3 is TGTGCCAGCAGTTTTGGCGGGGCGACTGAAGCTTTCTTT. Encoded protein: CASSFGGATEAFF.

This clone was observed a single time. The V gene is TRBV29-1, the J gene TRBJ2-3; a possible D gene is TRBD1 (7 bases). CDR1 and CDR2 (germline): SQVTM, ANQGSEA. V shed 3 bases and J shed 2 bases, with 15 bases lying between them. The CDR3 extends over 15 amino acids. The CDR3 is CSVEGGQADTDTQYF. In DNA, the CDR3 is TGCAGCGTTGAGGGAGGACAGGCCGACACAGATACGCAGTATTTT.

This chain joins TRBV6-5 and TRBJ2-1, with 8 nucleotides matching TRBD1. The CDR3 has 14 amino acids. Germline V gene data show CDR1 as MNHEY and CDR2 as SVGAGI. J was trimmed by 6 bases and V by 5 bases; bases with no gene match: 6. DNA of the CDR3: TGTGCCAGCAGTCCCTTCGACAGGGGCAATGAGCAGTTCTTC. Protein: CASSPFDRGNEQFF.

The CDR3 DNA is TGTGCCAGCAGTTACGGCCCTGGGGGGGCGGTTGAGCAGTTCTTC. This encodes CASSYGPGGAVEQFF. The chain couples TRBV6-5 to TRBJ2-1, with D possibly matching TRBD2 (7 bases). This CDR3 is built from 15 residues. The V and J ends lost 2 bases and 9 bases respectively, with 17 bases between them. Germline V gene data show CDR1 as MNHEY and CDR2 as SVGAGI.

This clone turned up a few times. The chain recombines TRBV4-1 with TRBJ1-2; unclear D gene. Germline CDR1 is MGHRA and CDR2 is YSYEKL. This CDR3 region has 15 residues. V was shortened by 0 bases and J by 4 bases, with 12 bases between the two germline ends. Written as DNA, the CDR3 is TGCGCCAGCAGCCAAGATCGGGCGTCTGGCTATGGCTACACCTTC. Amino acids: CASSQDRASGYGYTF.

The chain is built from TRBV11-2 and TRBJ2-3; possibly TRBD2 for D (5 bases). The CDR3 runs 12 residues. The V end lost 5 bases, the J end lost 6 bases, and 9 bases lay between the germline ends. Germline CDR1 is SGHAT and CDR2 is FQNNGV. The CDR3 here is CASSPIADTQYF. The DNA of the CDR3 is TGTGCCAGCAGCCCCATAGCGGATACGCAGTATTTT.

The rearrangement uses TRBV30 and TRBJ1-1; possible D gene TRBD1, 5 bases. This CDR3 spans 14 amino acids. The V gene's germline CDR1 is GTSNPN and CDR2 SVGIG (reference sequence). V was cut by 1 base and J by 1 base, with 10 bases left in between. As DNA, the CDR3 is TGTGCCTGGAGTGCGACGAGGGGGAACACTGAAGCTTTCTTT. Translating gives CAWSATRGNTEAFF.

V and J are TRBV14 and TRBJ2-7, with 13 positions matching TRBD2. V trimming: 4 bases; J trimming: 7 bases; junction bases outside the gene matches: 1. The CDR3 totals 13 residues. Germline V CDR1 and CDR2: SGHDN, FVKESK. The CDR3: CASSPGLAGEQYF. CDR3 coding DNA: TGTGCCAGCAGCCCGGGACTAGCGGGAGAGCAGTACTTC.

V is TRBV7-9 and J is TRBJ1-2; no reliable D call. V shed 7 bases and J shed 5 bases, with 17 bases lying between them. The length of the CDR3 is 14 residues. Germline CDR1 reads SEHNR; CDR2 reads FQNEAQ (reference sequence). This CDR3 is CASTKHGLTYGYTF. CDR3 nucleotides: TGTGCCAGCACCAAACACGGGCTGACTTATGGCTACACCTTC.